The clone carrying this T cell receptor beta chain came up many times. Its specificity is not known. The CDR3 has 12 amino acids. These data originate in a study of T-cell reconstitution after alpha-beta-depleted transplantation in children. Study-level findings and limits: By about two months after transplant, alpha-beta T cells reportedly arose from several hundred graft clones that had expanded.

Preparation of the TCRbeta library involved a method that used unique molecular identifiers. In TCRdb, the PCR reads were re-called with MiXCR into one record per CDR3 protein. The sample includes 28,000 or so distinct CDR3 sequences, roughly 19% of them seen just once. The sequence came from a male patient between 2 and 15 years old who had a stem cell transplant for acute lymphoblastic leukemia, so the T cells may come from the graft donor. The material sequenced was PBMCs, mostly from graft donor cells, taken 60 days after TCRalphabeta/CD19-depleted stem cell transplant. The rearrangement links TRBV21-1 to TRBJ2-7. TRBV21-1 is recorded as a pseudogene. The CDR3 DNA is TGTGCCAGCAGCAAAGACACCTACGAGCAGTACTTC. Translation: CASSKDTYEQYF.